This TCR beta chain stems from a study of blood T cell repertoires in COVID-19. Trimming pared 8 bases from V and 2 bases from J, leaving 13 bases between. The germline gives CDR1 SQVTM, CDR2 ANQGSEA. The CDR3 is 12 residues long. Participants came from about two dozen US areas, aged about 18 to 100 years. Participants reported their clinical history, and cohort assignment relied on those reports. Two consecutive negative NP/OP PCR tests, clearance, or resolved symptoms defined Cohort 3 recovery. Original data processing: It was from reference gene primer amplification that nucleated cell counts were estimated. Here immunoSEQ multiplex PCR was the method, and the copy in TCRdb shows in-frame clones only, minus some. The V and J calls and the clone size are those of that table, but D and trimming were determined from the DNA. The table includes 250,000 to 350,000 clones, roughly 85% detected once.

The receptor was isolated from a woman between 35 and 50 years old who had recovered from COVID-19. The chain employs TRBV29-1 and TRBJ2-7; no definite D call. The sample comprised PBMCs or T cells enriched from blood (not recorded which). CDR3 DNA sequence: TGCAGCACGGCCCTAAATCCCTACGAGCAGTACTTC. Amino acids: CSTALNPYEQYF.